Listed below are T cell receptor beta chains from one sample, sequenced in a study of blood T cell repertoires in COVID-19. Profiling relied on immunoSEQ multiplex PCR, and the TCRdb table lists in-frame clones only, not all of them. The sample carries 72,000 or so clones, about three quarters recorded once. Sequenced input: peripheral blood. These receptors all come from a human donor in a cohort sampled during active COVID-19. The CDR3 runs from the conserved cysteine through the conserved F or W. D genes are given only for firm matches. Size is stated for part of the rows, as once, few or many counts, or as a class when the clone is expanded.

NA	NA	TRBV18	TRBJ1-5	CASSARSGGNNQPQHF	TGTGCCAGCTCGGCGAGATCCGGAGGTAACAATCAGCCCCAGCATTTT
NA	NA	TRBV3-1/TRBV3-2	TRBJ1-1	CASRRAGVNTEAFF	TGTGCCAGCAGACGGGCGGGCGTGAACACTGAAGCTTTCTTT
NA	NA	TRBV7-3	TRBJ2-1	CASSLPQTSFYNEQFF	TGTGCCAGCAGCTTACCCCAGACTAGTTTCTACAATGAGCAGTTCTTC
TRBD2	NA	TRBV7-9	TRBJ2-1	CASSLTSGGTYNEQFF	TGTGCCAGCAGTTTGACTAGCGGGGGTACCTACAATGAGCAGTTCTTC
TRBD1	NA	TRBV29-1	TRBJ2-1	CSVETGVPPNEQFF	TGCAGCGTTGAGACAGGGGTTCCCCCCAATGAGCAGTTCTTC
NA	few	TRBV28	TRBJ2-6	CASSRQANVLTF	TGTGCCAGCTCCCGACAGGCCAACGTCCTGACTTTC
NA	few	TRBV9	TRBJ1-1	CASSIDRNTEAFF	TGTGCCAGCAGCATCGACAGGAACACTGAAGCTTTCTTT
NA	NA	TRBV29-1	TRBJ2-3	CSHSGGGRTDTQYF	TGCAGCCACTCTGGGGGCGGCCGCACAGATACGCAGTATTTT
TRBD2	NA	TRBV5-1	TRBJ2-1	CASSLGLAGGYEQFF	TGCGCCAGCAGTTTGGGGCTAGCGGGAGGGTATGAGCAGTTCTTC
TRBD1	few	TRBV27	TRBJ2-1	CASSARDGTGGRNEQFF	TGTGCCAGCAGTGCCCGTGATGGGACAGGGGGAAGGAATGAGCAGTTCTTC
TRBD2	NA	TRBV28	TRBJ2-1	CASSGAGATSYNEQFF	TGTGCCAGCAGTGGGGCGGGAGCGACTTCCTACAATGAGCAGTTCTTC
NA	NA	TRBV2	TRBJ2-1	CASSEALGLLNEQFF	TGTGCCAGCAGTGAAGCGCTAGGACTCTTAAATGAGCAGTTCTTC
TRBD2	NA	TRBV5-3	TRBJ2-7	CARSNVLIAGGPPYEQYF	TGTGCCAGAAGCAACGTTCTTATAGCGGGAGGCCCCCCCTACGAGCAGTACTTC
NA	NA	TRBV7-6	TRBJ2-1	CASSLQGYEQFF	TGTGCCAGCAGCTTACAGGGCTATGAGCAGTTCTTC
NA	NA	TRBV10-3	TRBJ1-5	CAISEGQSRFQPQHF	TGTGCCATCAGTGAGGGACAGTCGAGGTTTCAGCCCCAGCATTTT
TRBD2	NA	TRBV7-9	TRBJ2-1	CASSPLAGGKFF	TGTGCCAGCAGCCCACTAGCGGGAGGGAAGTTCTTC
TRBD1	many	TRBV18	TRBJ1-2	CASSQGQGGGYTF	TGTGCCAGCTCACAAGGACAGGGTGGAGGCTACACCTTC
TRBD2	NA	TRBV20-1	TRBJ2-7	CSASSGSPSGRGYEQYF	TGCAGTGCTAGTTCGGGCAGCCCTAGCGGGAGGGGCTACGAGCAGTACTTC
TRBD2	NA	TRBV9	TRBJ2-1	CASSVWASGSGTDEQFF	TGTGCCAGCAGCGTCTGGGCTAGCGGATCCGGGACGGATGAGCAGTTCTTC
NA	NA	TRBV27	TRBJ2-1	CASSLTEPTYNEQFF	TGTGCCAGCAGTTTGACAGAGCCGACTTACAATGAGCAGTTCTTC
TRBD2	NA	TRBV5-4	TRBJ2-7	CASSPPGLASGEQYF	TGTGCCAGCAGCCCTCCGGGACTAGCGTCTGGCGAGCAGTACTTC
TRBD1	NA	TRBV28	TRBJ1-1	CASSIPGQGETEAFF	TGTGCCAGCAGTATCCCGGGACAGGGGGAGACTGAAGCTTTCTTT
NA	once	TRBV6-5	TRBJ1-1	CASSSPGSEAFF	TGTGCCAGCAGTAGCCCCGGTTCTGAAGCTTTCTTT
TRBD1	NA	TRBV5-6	TRBJ1-1	CASSYRGMNTEAFF	TGTGCCAGCAGCTACAGGGGAATGAACACTGAAGCTTTCTTT
TRBD2	NA	TRBV5-4	TRBJ2-3	CASSSGRLAGSSADTQYF	TGTGCCAGCAGCTCCGGAAGATTAGCGGGAAGCAGCGCAGATACGCAGTATTTT
NA	NA	TRBV11-1	TRBJ2-7	CASSLGPDSYEQYF	TGTGCCAGCAGCTTAGGCCCAGACTCCTACGAGCAGTACTTC
TRBD1	NA	TRBV19	TRBJ2-5	CASSSTAGTEIQETQYF	TGTGCCAGTAGTTCTACCGCCGGGACAGAAATCCAAGAGACCCAGTACTTC
NA	NA	TRBV6-6	TRBJ1-2	CASSFGGGYGYTF	TGTGCCAGCAGTTTCGGGGGGGGATATGGCTACACCTTC
NA	NA	TRBV19	TRBJ1-5	CASRGPNNQPQHF	TGTGCCAGCAGGGGACCGAACAATCAGCCCCAGCATTTT
NA	NA	TRBV10-3	TRBJ2-5	CAISGAGKETQYF	TGTGCCATCAGTGGGGCAGGGAAAGAGACCCAGTACTTC
TRBD2	once	TRBV3-1/TRBV3-2	TRBJ2-2	CASSRGSGLAGVGLFF	TGTGCCAGCAGCCGCGGATCTGGGCTAGCGGGAGTAGGGCTGTTTTTT
TRBD2	NA	TRBV15	TRBJ2-1	CATSRLGGSNNEQFF	TGTGCCACCAGCAGGTTAGGCGGGAGCAACAATGAGCAGTTCTTC
TRBD2	NA	TRBV18	TRBJ2-1	CASSPTAGGANEQFF	TGTGCCAGCTCACCAACTGCGGGAGGGGCCAATGAGCAGTTCTTC
NA	NA	TRBV28	TRBJ2-1	CASSLKYWDTRTYNEQFF	TGTGCCAGCAGTTTAAAGTACTGGGACACCCGAACCTACAATGAGCAGTTCTTC
NA	NA	TRBV18	TRBJ1-5	CASSPGGPGIYQPQHF	TGTGCCAGCTCACCGGGGGGTCCGGGTATTTATCAGCCCCAGCATTTT
NA	NA	TRBV4-2	TRBJ2-4	CASSPPGTGGNIQYF	TGTGCCAGCAGCCCCCCCGGGACCGGGGGAAACATTCAGTACTTC